The 29 T cell receptor beta chains below come from one sample, sequenced in a study of Graves' ophthalmopathy and Graves' hyperthyroidism. Amplified material comprised TCR beta CDR3 regions derived from RNA transcripts. HTBI-primed first-round RT-PCR preceded second-round multiplex PCR. In TCRdb, the multiplex PCR reads were re-called with MiXCR into one record per CDR3 protein. Seen here are about 700,000 distinct CDR3 sequences, 40% observed once, and the top ten hold about 40%. Sequences were obtained from peripheral blood. The source is an adult man with Graves' ophthalmopathy.

The chain joins TRBV25-1 to TRBJ1-1; D not resolved. V shed 1 base and J shed 11 bases, with 2 bases lying between them. Germline CDR1 is MGHDK and CDR2 is SYGVNS. This CDR3 has 9 amino acids. The CDR3 bases are TGTGCCAGCAGTGAATGGGCTTTCTTT. As protein: CASSEWAFF.

In the case of this clonotype: It may be a read error: a sequence one base away is much more abundant. The chain links TRBV24-1 to TRBJ1-5; a weak D match, TRBD1 (5 bases). The length of the CDR3 is 14 residues. The germline V gene encodes CDR1 KGHDR and CDR2 SFDVKD. V was pared by 4 bases and J by 6 bases, with 12 bases between. CDR3 region: CATSDPGTAQPQHF. CDR3 nucleotide sequence: TGTGCCACCAGTGACCCAGGGACGGCTCAGCCCCAGCATTTT.

At least ten counts were recorded for this clonotype. The chain links TRBV10-1 to TRBJ2-5; weak D call: TRBD2 (5 bases). V lost 0 bases and J lost 5, with 10 bases in between. The CDR3 is 14 residues long. Germline V gene data show CDR1 as WNHNN and CDR2 as SYGVQD (reference sequence). In DNA, the CDR3 is TGCGCCAGCAGTGAGTCGAGGGAGTGGGAGACCCAGTACTTC. Residues: CASSESREWETQYF.

This clonotype has a handful of counts. This chain uses TRBV24-1 with TRBJ1-5; D is undetermined. Germline V gene sequence: CDR1 KGHDR, CDR2 SFDVKD. Trimming took off 11 bases at V and 3 bases at J, with 10 bases between the two ends. The CDR3 has 12 amino acids. The CDR3 coding sequence is TGTGCCAGCCAGGAGCTCAATCAGCCCCAGCATTTT. This gives the protein CASQELNQPQHF.

This clonotype was recorded once. V usage is TRBV20-1 and J usage is TRBJ1-5; no reliable D call. Germline-derived CDR1 and CDR2 are DFQATT and SNEGSKA (reference sequence). The CDR3 contains 15 residues. Trimming removed 0 bases from V and 0 bases from J, with 9 bases in between. In DNA, the CDR3 is TGCAGTGCTAGAGATCGGGGATATAGCAATCAGCCCCAGCATTTT. Encoded protein: CSARDRGYSNQPQHF.

The rearrangement uses TRBV20-1 and TRBJ1-5, with TRBD1 matching 7 bases. Germline V lookup: CDR1 DFQATT, CDR2 SNEGSKA (reference sequence). The CDR3 spans 16 residues. V lost 3 bases to trimming and J lost 8 bases; unmatched junction nucleotides: 16. The CDR3 DNA is TGCAGTGCTAGGAAACTGGGAGGGGGCGCGGTAAAGCCCCAGCATTTT. Translated, it gives CSARKLGGGAVKPQHF.

The genes are TRBV6-6 and TRBJ1-2; the D is unclear. The CDR3 length is 15 residues. Germline V gene sequence: CDR1 MNHNY, CDR2 SVGAGI (reference sequence). V lost 8 bases, J lost 8 bases, and 24 bases lay in between. The CDR3 nucleotides read TGTGCCAGCCGGGTGCGGGAGGGCCTATATGGGGGCTACACCTTC. It translates to CASRVREGLYGGYTF.

This clonotype was counted only a few times. The rearrangement links TRBV20-1 to TRBJ2-7; 7 bases map to TRBD1. CDR1 and CDR2 from the germline V gene are DFQATT and SNEGSKA (reference sequence). The CDR3 loop spans 15 amino acids. With V trimmed by 6 bases and J by 1 base, 12 bases remained unmatched. CDR3 nucleotides: TGCAGTGCCCTTACAACGACAGGGTATTCCTACGAGCAGTACTTC. Amino acid sequence: CSALTTTGYSYEQYF.

A few counts support this clonotype. This chain links TRBV7-9 with TRBJ1-2, with 10 bases matching TRBD1. The CDR3 has 16 residues. The V gene end was trimmed by 1 base and the J gene end by 6 bases; junction bases not matched to a gene: 8. Germline-derived CDR1 and CDR2 are SEHNR and FQNEAQ (reference sequence). The CDR3 DNA is TGTGCCAGCAGCTTAGATCAGAGACAGGGGGCGGATGGCTACACCTTC. Encoded protein: CASSLDQRQGADGYTF.

This clonotype was seen only a few times. The rearrangement links TRBV7-9 to TRBJ2-2, with 7 bases identical to TRBD1. The junction had 4 bases not matched to a gene; V was cut back by 6 bases and J by 6 bases. Germline V lookup: CDR1 SEHNR, CDR2 FQNEAQ (reference sequence). This CDR3 is 13 amino acids long. CDR3 protein: CASSNTGAGELFF. The CDR3 coding sequence is TGTGCCAGCAGTAACACAGGGGCCGGGGAGCTGTTTTTT.

The chain couples TRBV25-1 to TRBJ1-6; maybe TRBD1 (6 bases). Germline CDR1 reads MGHDK; CDR2 reads SYGVNS. Trimming shortened V by 5 bases and J by 8 bases, and 7 bases separated the two germline ends. The CDR3 has 12 residues. CDR3 protein: CASSTGHSPLHF. The CDR3 coding sequence is TGTGCCAGCAGTACAGGGCATTCACCCCTCCACTTT.

On this clonotype itself: This may come from a read error, since a much larger clone is one base off. The chain has TRBV28 and TRBJ1-2, with 9 bases aligning to TRBD1. V shed 5 bases and J 6 bases; nucleotides not matched to a gene: 7. Germline lookup yields CDR1 MDHEN and CDR2 SYDVKM. This CDR3 is 14 amino acids long. The CDR3 loop is CASSQGQGAHGYTF. The CDR3 DNA sequence: TGTGCCAGCAGTCAGGGACAGGGTGCCCATGGCTACACCTTC.

Worth noting for this clonotype: A much larger clonotype is one base distant, so this may be a read error. The rearrangement links TRBV2 to TRBJ2-6; tentative D call: TRBD1 (5 bases). The germline CDR1 and CDR2 sequences are SNHLY and FYNNEI. This CDR3 region has 16 residues. The V gene lost 9 bases and the J gene lost 2 bases, with 17 bases spanning the gap. DNA of the CDR3: TGTGCCAGTTCCAGTAGGGGTCTCGCTGGGGCCAACGTCCTGACTTTC. This codes for CASSSRGLAGANVLTF.

The gene calls are TRBV7-9 and TRBJ2-7; 8 bases map to TRBD2. Germline CDR1 SEHNR, CDR2 FQNEAQ (reference sequence). The CDR3 is 16 amino acids. With V trimmed by 4 bases and J by 4 bases, 12 bases remained unmatched. The CDR3 reads CASSSPISGKGYEQYF. CDR3 nucleotide sequence: TGTGCCAGCAGCTCCCCCATTAGCGGGAAAGGATACGAGCAGTACTTC.

Here the CDR3 reads CASSLDGYEGQLYEQYF. The CDR3, as DNA: TGTGCCAGCAGCTTAGACGGGTACGAGGGACAACTCTACGAGCAGTACTTC. The genes are TRBV11-2 and TRBJ2-7; D may be TRBD1 (6 bases). The V and J ends lost 0 bases and 3 bases respectively, with 18 bases between them. Germline V CDR1 and CDR2: SGHAT, FQNNGV. The CDR3 runs 17 residues. The variable domain in full, completed from reference TRBV11-2 and TRBJ2-7, reads EAGVAQSPRYKIIEKRQSVAFWCNPISGHATLYWYQQILGQGPKLLIQFQNNGVVDDSQLPKDRFSAERLKGVDSTLKIQPAKLEDSAVYLCASSLDGYEGQLYEQYFGPGTRLTVT.

The chain recombines TRBV25-1 with TRBJ2-2, with D possibly matching TRBD2 (5 bases). The CDR3 totals 15 residues. CDR1 and CDR2 (germline): MGHDK, SYGVNS. Trimming stripped 5 bases from V and 2 bases from J, with 12 bases between. The CDR3 loop reads CASSYLASNTGELFF. The CDR3 region has the DNA TGTGCCAGCAGTTATCTAGCCAGTAACACCGGGGAGCTGTTTTTT.

The chain carries TRBV28 and TRBJ2-7; a weak D match, TRBD2 (5 bases). Germline V gene sequence: CDR1 MDHEN, CDR2 SYDVKM. The V end was cut by 3 bases, the J end by 7 bases, with 16 bases between. This CDR3 comprises 14 residues. The CDR3 DNA is TGTGCCAGCAGTTTCACACGCTACTCGGGAGAGCAGTACTTC. Its translation: CASSFTRYSGEQYF.

A word on this clonotype: This sequence may be a read error, since a much larger clone differs from it by one base. The DNA is left out, because the CDR3 cannot be placed on it with certainty; the CDR3 is given as TCRdb lists it. The gene calls are TRBV25-1 and TRBJ1-2. Inclusive of both ends, the CDR3 amounts to 17 amino acids. Germline V gene data show CDR1 as MGHDK and CDR2 as SYGVNS. CDR3 amino acids: CACSASGDGEANYGYTF.

The chain links TRBV11-3 to TRBJ2-2; the match to TRBD1 covers 7 bases. The CDR3 runs 15 residues. Trimming took 2 bases from V and 4 from J; bases not matched to a gene: 4. The germline gives CDR1 SGHNT, CDR2 YENEEA. CDR3 sequence reads: CASSLRQGVTGELFF. Written as DNA, the CDR3 is TGTGCCAGCAGCTTAAGGCAGGGGGTCACCGGGGAGCTGTTTTTT. The variable domain in full, with the rest retrieved from reference TRBV11-3 and TRBJ2-2, is EAGVVQSPRYKIIEKKQPVAFWCNPISGHNTLYWYLQNLGQGPELLIRYENEEAVDDSQLPKDRFSAERLKGVDSTLKIQPAELGDSAVYLCASSLRQGVTGELFFGEGSRLTVL.

This clonotype is a singleton in its sample. This chain joins TRBV10-3 and TRBJ2-7; 8 bases are shared with TRBD2. The length of the CDR3 is 13 residues. Looked up from germline, CDR1 is ENHRY and CDR2 is SYGVKD. V lost 8 bases, J lost 7 bases, and 10 bases stayed unmatched. The CDR3 is CAIGAGPSGEQYF. DNA of the CDR3: TGTGCCATCGGCGCAGGGCCTAGCGGGGAGCAGTACTTC.

This clonotype appeared a few times. This chain links TRBV5-4 with TRBJ2-5; 10 bases line up with TRBD2. CDR3 size: 16 residues. V shed 3 bases, J shed 1 base, and the junction held 6 bases outside the gene matches. CDR1 SGHNT and CDR2 YYREEE come from the germline V gene (reference sequence). The CDR3 here is CASSSDRTSGQETQYF. The CDR3, as DNA: TGTGCCAGCAGCTCGGACCGGACTAGCGGCCAAGAGACCCAGTACTTC. Based on the CDR3 plus reference TRBV5-4 and TRBJ2-5, the full variable domain is ETGVTQSPTHLIKTRGQQVTLRCSSQSGHNTVSWYQQALGQGPQFIFQYYREEENGRGNFPPRFSGLQFPNYSSELNVNALELDDSALYLCASSSDRTSGQETQYFGPGTRLLVL.

This clonotype has ten or more counts. V gene TRBV10-3 combines with J gene TRBJ1-6; weak D call: TRBD1 (5 bases). V lost 8 bases to trimming and J lost 10 bases, with 15 bases between them. There are 13 residues in the CDR3. The germline gives CDR1 ENHRY, CDR2 SYGVKD. CDR3 sequence (DNA): TGTGCCATCGGCGCAGGGCCTAGGTCACCCCTCCACTTT. Amino acids: CAIGAGPRSPLHF.

This clonotype has only a few counts. J is TRBJ2-5 and V is TRBV7-2; TRBD1 aligns across 8 bases. This CDR3 spans 13 amino acids. V was pared by 9 bases and J by 5 bases, with 8 bases of the junction left unmatched. The germline gives CDR1 SGHTA, CDR2 FQGNSA. For the CDR3, the DNA is TGTGCCAGTAAGCCAGGGGGCTCGGAGACCCAGTACTTC. Residues: CASKPGGSETQYF.

This chain uses TRBV2 with TRBJ1-3; D gene uncertain. The germline gives CDR1 SNHLY, CDR2 FYNNEI. The CDR3 has 16 amino acids. Between the trimmed V and J ends, which lost 5 bases and 0 bases, there was a span of 14 bases. DNA of the CDR3: TGTGCCAGCAGTCCACCACTGGGCAGCTCTGGAAACACCATATATTTT. It is translated as CASSPPLGSSGNTIYF.

The chain carries TRBV25-1 and TRBJ2-2; a possible D gene is TRBD2 (6 bases). Trimming pared 6 bases from V and 3 bases from J, leaving 17 bases between. Germline-derived CDR1 and CDR2 are MGHDK and SYGVNS. The CDR3 has 16 amino acids. This CDR3 reads CASSSYGVADTGELFF. The CDR3 DNA reads TGTGCCAGCAGCTCTTATGGGGTAGCGGACACCGGGGAGCTGTTTTTT.

The chain uses TRBV28 and TRBJ2-5, with 9 bases that match TRBD1. With 7 bases clipped from V and 5 bases from J, the junction kept 8 bases outside the gene matches. CDR1 and CDR2 from the germline V gene are MDHEN and SYDVKM. This CDR3 is 14 amino acids long. The DNA for the CDR3 is TGTGCCAGCAAAGACAGGGGGAACACGGAGACCCAGTACTTC. As protein: CASKDRGNTETQYF.

This clonotype was counted between two and nine times. The chain recombines TRBV7-9 with TRBJ2-5; 11 positions match TRBD1. The CDR3 runs to 15 residues. Germline lookup yields CDR1 SEHNR and CDR2 FQNEAQ (reference sequence). Unmatched junction bases numbered 7, after V lost 5 bases and J lost 5 bases. The DNA for the CDR3 is TGTGCCAGCAGCCCCTCCGGGACAGGGGGGGAGACCCAGTACTTC. Its protein is CASSPSGTGGETQYF.

This clonotype has a count of ten or more. The CDR3 sequence is CATGQRTGADQETQYF. CDR3 DNA sequence: TGTGCCACCGGACAAAGGACAGGGGCCGATCAAGAGACCCAGTACTTC. The chain employs TRBV24-1 and TRBJ2-5; 9 bases are a match to TRBD1. The CDR3 contains 16 residues. V trimming: 9 bases; J trimming: 2 bases; junction bases outside the gene matches: 12. Germline lookup yields CDR1 KGHDR and CDR2 SFDVKD.

This clonotype has just a few counts. The chain couples TRBV20-1 to TRBJ1-5; D is uncertain. Trimming removed 3 bases at V and 3 bases at J, with 12 bases between. Germline-derived CDR1 and CDR2 are DFQATT and SNEGSKA (reference sequence). CDR3 length: 14 residues. CDR3 in amino acids: CSASPRTTNQPQHF. As DNA, the CDR3 is TGCAGTGCTAGCCCCAGAACTACCAATCAGCCCCAGCATTTT.